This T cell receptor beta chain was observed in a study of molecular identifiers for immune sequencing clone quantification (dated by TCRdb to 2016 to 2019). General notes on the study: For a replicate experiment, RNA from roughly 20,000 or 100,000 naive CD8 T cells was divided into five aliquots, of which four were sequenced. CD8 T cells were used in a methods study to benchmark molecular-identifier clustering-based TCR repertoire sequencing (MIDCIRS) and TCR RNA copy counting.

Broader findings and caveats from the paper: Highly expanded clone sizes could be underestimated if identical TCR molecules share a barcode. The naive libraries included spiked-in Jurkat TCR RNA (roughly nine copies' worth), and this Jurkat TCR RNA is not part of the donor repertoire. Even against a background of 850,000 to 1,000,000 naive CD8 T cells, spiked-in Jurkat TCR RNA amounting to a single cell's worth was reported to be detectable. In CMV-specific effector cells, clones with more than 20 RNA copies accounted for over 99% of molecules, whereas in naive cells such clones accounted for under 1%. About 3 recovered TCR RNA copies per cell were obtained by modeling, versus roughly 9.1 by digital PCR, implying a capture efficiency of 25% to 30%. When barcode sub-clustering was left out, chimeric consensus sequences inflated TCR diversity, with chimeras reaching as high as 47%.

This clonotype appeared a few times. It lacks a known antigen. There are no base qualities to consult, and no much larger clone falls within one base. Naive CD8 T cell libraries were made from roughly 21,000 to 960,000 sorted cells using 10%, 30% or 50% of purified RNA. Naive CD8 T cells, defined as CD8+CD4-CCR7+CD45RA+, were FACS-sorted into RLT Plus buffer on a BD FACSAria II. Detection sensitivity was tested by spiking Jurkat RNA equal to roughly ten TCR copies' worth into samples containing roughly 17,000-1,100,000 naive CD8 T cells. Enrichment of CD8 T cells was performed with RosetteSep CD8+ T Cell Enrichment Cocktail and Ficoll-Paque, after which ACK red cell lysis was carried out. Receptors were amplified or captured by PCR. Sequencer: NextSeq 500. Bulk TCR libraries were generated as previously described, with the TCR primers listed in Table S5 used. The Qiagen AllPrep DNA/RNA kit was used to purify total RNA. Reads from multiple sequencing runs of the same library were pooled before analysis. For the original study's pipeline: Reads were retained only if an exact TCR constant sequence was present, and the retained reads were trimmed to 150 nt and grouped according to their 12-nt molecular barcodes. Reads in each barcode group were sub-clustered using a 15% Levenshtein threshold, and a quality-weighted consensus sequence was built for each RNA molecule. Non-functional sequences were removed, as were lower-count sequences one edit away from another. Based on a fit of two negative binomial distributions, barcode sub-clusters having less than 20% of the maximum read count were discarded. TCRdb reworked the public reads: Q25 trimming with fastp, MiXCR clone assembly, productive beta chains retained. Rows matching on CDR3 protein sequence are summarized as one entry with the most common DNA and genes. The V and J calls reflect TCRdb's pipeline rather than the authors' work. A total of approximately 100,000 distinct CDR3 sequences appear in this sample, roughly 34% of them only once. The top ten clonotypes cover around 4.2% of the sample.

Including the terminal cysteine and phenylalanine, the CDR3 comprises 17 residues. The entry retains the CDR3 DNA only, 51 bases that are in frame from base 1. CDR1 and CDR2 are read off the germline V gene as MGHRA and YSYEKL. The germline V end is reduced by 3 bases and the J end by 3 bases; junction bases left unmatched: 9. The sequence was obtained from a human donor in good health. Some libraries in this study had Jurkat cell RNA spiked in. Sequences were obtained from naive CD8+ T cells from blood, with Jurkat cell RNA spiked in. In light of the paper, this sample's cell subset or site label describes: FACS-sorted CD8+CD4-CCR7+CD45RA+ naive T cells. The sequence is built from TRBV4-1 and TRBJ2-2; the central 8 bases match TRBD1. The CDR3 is CASSHPRTGKDTGELFF. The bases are TGCGCCAGCAGCCATCCCCGGACAGGGAAAGACACCGGGGAGCTGTTTTTT.